The 12 T cell receptor beta chains listed next were all sequenced from one sample in a study of beta chain features in type 1 diabetes. General study findings and limits: Significant though moderate, a shortening of TCRB CDR3s appeared in all four CD4+ subsets of Type 1 diabetes patients.

Their cognate antigens are unknown. Of the isolated RNA, all was reverse transcribed, and so the sequenced material was expressed TCRB transcripts. The method was immunoSEQ multiplex PCR; TCRdb's version includes in-frame clones alone and lacks a portion of them. The sample has about 650,000 clones; around 12% are singletons. The sequencing sample was made of naive CD4+ T cells from blood. These receptors originate from a man aged 30 to 39 with type 1 diabetes.

This clone has more than one count but fewer than ten. V usage is TRBV6-6 and J usage is TRBJ1-1; possible D gene TRBD1, 5 bases. CDR1 MNHNY and CDR2 SVGAGI come from the germline V gene (reference sequence). V was trimmed by 4 bases and J by 5 bases, leaving 8 bases between them. The CDR3 extends over 12 amino acids. Here the CDR3 DNA reads TGTGCCAGCAGTTTGGGGCGAACTGAAGCTTTCTTT. This gives the protein CASSLGRTEAFF.

J is TRBJ1-2 and V is TRBV15; D is ambiguous. The CDR3 is 14 residues long. V gave up 0 bases and J gave up 2 bases, with 7 bases separating them. Germline lookup yields CDR1 LNHNV and CDR2 YYDKDF (reference sequence). The CDR3 DNA follows: TGTGCCACCAGCAGAGATCCGGGAAACTATGGCTACACCTTC. The encoded protein is CATSRDPGNYGYTF.

This clone was picked up a small number of times. The rearrangement uses TRBV29-1 and TRBJ2-7; D unclear. V was cut by 1 base and J by 2 bases, with 9 bases left in between. The CDR3 spans 13 residues. Germline CDR1 and CDR2: SQVTM and ANQGSEA. The CDR3 spells CSVEAAGTYEQYF. CDR3 nucleotides: TGCAGCGTTGAAGCGGCCGGAACCTACGAGCAGTACTTC.

The gene calls are TRBV7-2 and TRBJ2-1; tentative D call: TRBD2 (5 bases). Germline values: CDR1 SGHTA, CDR2 FQGNSA. The V and J ends lost 6 bases and 4 bases respectively, with 7 bases between them. The CDR3 consists of 12 residues. Written as DNA, the CDR3 is TGTGCCAGCAGGGACTTTTACAATGAGCAGTTCTTC. It is translated as CASRDFYNEQFF.

For the CDR3, the DNA is TGTGCCAGCTCACCATCGGGGACAGGGGGAGATGAGCAGTTCTTC. Protein: CASSPSGTGGDEQFF. The J gene is TRBJ2-1, the V gene TRBV18, with 11 bases lining up with TRBD1. Germline-derived CDR1 and CDR2 are KGHSH and LQKENI. The V segment lost 2 bases and the J segment 8 bases; nucleotides outside the gene matches: 5. CDR3 length equals 15 residues.

The DNA for the CDR3 is TGCGCCAGCAGCCAAGGCTTAGGACTGAGCTATGGCTACACCTTC. Its protein product is CASSQGLGLSYGYTF. The chain uses TRBV4-3 and TRBJ1-2; D remains ambiguous. This CDR3 comprises 15 residues. V was shortened by 1 base and J by 4 bases, with 13 bases between the two germline ends. Germline V lookup: CDR1 LGHNA, CDR2 YSLEER.

The chain carries TRBV5-1 and TRBJ1-2; no reliable D call. V dropped 0 bases and J dropped 6 bases, with 12 bases sitting between them. Germline V gene lookup returns CDR1 SGHRS and CDR2 YFSETQ. This CDR3 region has 14 residues. The CDR3 DNA reads as TGCGCCAGCAGCTTGGTTCCAGGACCGGATGGCTACACCTTC. Encoded protein: CASSLVPGPDGYTF.

The chain uses TRBV7-2 and TRBJ2-3; D possibly matches TRBD1 or TRBD2 (6 bases each). From germline, CDR1 is SGHTA and CDR2 FQGNSA. Trimming pared 2 bases from V and 1 base from J, leaving 16 bases between. The CDR3 runs to 17 residues. For the CDR3, the DNA is TGTGCCAGCAGCTTAATCGGGGGCGGCTTGGGCACAGATACGCAGTATTTT. Translation gives CASSLIGGGLGTDTQYF.

This clone was found a few times. The V gene is TRBV7-2, the J gene TRBJ2-3, with 12 bases that match TRBD2. The CDR3 totals 17 residues. With V trimmed by 3 bases and J by 2 bases, 6 bases remained unmatched. Germline CDR1 reads SGHTA; CDR2 reads FQGNSA. DNA for the CDR3: TGTGCCAGCAGCTTCTCTCCTAGCGGGGGGGCCACAGATACGCAGTATTTT. Residues: CASSFSPSGGATDTQYF.

V usage is TRBV5-1 and J usage is TRBJ2-7; a possible D gene is TRBD1 (6 bases). V was cut by 2 bases and J by 2 bases, with 11 bases left in between. The CDR3 is made up of 14 amino acids. Germline V gene lookup returns CDR1 SGHRS and CDR2 YFSETQ. The CDR3 DNA is TGCGCCAGCAGCTTCGGCAGGGGCGCCTACGAGCAGTACTTC. The encoded protein is CASSFGRGAYEQYF.

The chain links TRBV29-1 to TRBJ1-2; 7 bases line up with TRBD1. J lost 8 bases, V lost 7 bases, and 10 bases had no gene match. CDR1 is SQVTM and CDR2 is ANQGSEA in the germline V gene. The CDR3 covers 12 residues. The CDR3 coding sequence is TGCAGCGCCGCGACAGGGAAAGGGGGCTACACCTTC. It translates to CSAATGKGGYTF.

The chain uses TRBV10-3 and TRBJ1-2, with D tentatively TRBD1 (5 bases). The CDR3 contains 15 residues. V lost 4 bases and J lost 3, with 15 bases in between. Germline V gene sequence: CDR1 ENHRY, CDR2 SYGVKD. CDR3 in DNA: TGTGCCATCAGTGGCCAGGGTCTTGGGGACTATGGCTACACCTTC. Translation gives CAISGQGLGDYGYTF.